This paragraph covers one T cell receptor beta chain sequence. The CDR3 spans 15 residues. J gave up 2 bases and V 7 bases, and 9 bases lay outside the gene matches. CDR1 is LNHDA, CDR2 SQIVND, per germline (reference sequence). Original processing notes: Amplification of reference gene primers provided the estimated nucleated cell counts. Here immunoSEQ multiplex PCR was the method, and the copy in TCRdb shows in-frame clones only, minus some. Clonal size and the V and J genes are those of that table, whereas D and trimming came from the DNA. This table holds approximately 90,000 clones, around 87% found once. This sample is part of a study of blood T cell repertoires in COVID-19. Study-level background: Whether acute or convalescent, the COVID-19 samples came from the United States, Italy and Spain.

The rearrangement joins TRBV19 to TRBJ2-5; TRBD1 agrees at 8 bases. Sequenced sample: peripheral blood. This clonotype was obtained from a human donor with acute or convalescent COVID-19. The donor label of this sample is uncertain. The CDR3 protein is CASTPGDRTQETQYF. CDR3 DNA sequence: TGTGCCAGTACCCCTGGGGACAGGACACAAGAGACCCAGTACTTC.